A single sample is the source of the 2 T cell receptor beta chains below, sequenced in a study of blood T cell repertoires in COVID-19. Repertoires were generated with immunoSEQ multiplex PCR, while TCRdb's copy carries only in-frame clones and drops some. The sample shows 250,000 to 300,000 clones, 65% to 90% of them seen only once. Sequencing was performed on peripheral blood. These receptors originate from a woman in her 70s with COVID-19, enrolled during active disease.

The chain links TRBV5-8 to TRBJ2-6, with a weak D call TRBD2 (6 bases). Per germline, CDR1 SGHTS and CDR2 YDEGEE. Trimming removed 0 bases at V and 3 bases at J, with 19 bases between. The CDR3 loop spans 19 amino acids. CDR3 in amino acids: CASSLAYGGREDGANVLTF. CDR3 DNA sequence: TGTGCCAGCAGCTTGGCCTACGGGGGTCGAGAGGATGGGGCCAACGTCCTGACTTTC.

The V call is TRBV4-1, the J call TRBJ1-1; 7 bases match TRBD1. Germline-derived CDR1 and CDR2 are MGHRA and YSYEKL. The CDR3 is made up of 15 amino acids. V gave up 1 base and J gave up 1 base; unmatched junction bases: 3. This CDR3 is CASSQGRDRNTEAFF. In DNA form, the CDR3 reads TGCGCCAGCAGCCAAGGGAGGGACAGGAACACTGAAGCTTTCTTT.